This TCR beta chain emerged from a study of post-analysis software for immune sequencing data. About the research overall: Some patients lacked subtype; others had relapsing-remitting, secondary progressive or progressive-relapsing disease.

This CDR3 comprises 14 residues. Germline loops: CDR1 SGHTA, CDR2 FQGNSA. Unmatched junction bases numbered 6, after V lost 7 bases and J lost 9 bases. Study-level findings and limits: For normalized Chao1 diversity, multiple sclerosis patients scored significantly lower than controls did. Relative to controls, patients had five TRBV segments at higher frequency, with TRBV5-6, TRBV5-1 and TRBV20-1 among these. Samples from a shared batch, those prepared together, strongly co-clustered by F measure.

As to this clonotype: Its cognate antigen is unknown. A much larger clone sits a single nucleotide away, making a read error possible.

Unique molecular identifiers featured in each of the TCR beta cDNA libraries. The yield from approximately 1 to 10 million T cells was 500,000 or so cDNA molecules in total. One entry per CDR3 protein, called by TCRdb with MiXCR from the PCR reads. The table has about half a million distinct CDR3 sequences, around a third seen once; the top ten hold 4.5% to 7.5%. Input material: blood. The gene calls are TRBV7-2 and TRBJ2-1, with 13 nucleotides matching TRBD2. The clonotype comes from a girl aged 2-17 years with multiple sclerosis. In nucleotides, the CDR3 is TGTGCCAGCAACTCCCGGACTAGCGGGGGTGAGCAGTTCTTC. Protein sequence: CASNSRTSGGEQFF.